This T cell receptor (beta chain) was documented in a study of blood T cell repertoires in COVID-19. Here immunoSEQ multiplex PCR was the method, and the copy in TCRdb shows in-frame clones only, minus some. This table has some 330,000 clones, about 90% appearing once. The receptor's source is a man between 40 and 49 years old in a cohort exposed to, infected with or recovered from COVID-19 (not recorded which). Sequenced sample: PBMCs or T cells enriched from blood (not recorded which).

Written as DNA, the CDR3 is TGTGCCAGCAGCCCTGGCCTTTCTTCGGGAAACACCATATATTTT. Residues: CASSPGLSSGNTIYF. The chain combines TRBV5-6 with TRBJ1-3; D not certain. CDR1 is SGHDT and CDR2 is YYEEEE in the germline V gene. V was cut by 4 bases and J by 4 bases, with 15 bases left in between. The CDR3 is made up of 15 amino acids. Together with reference TRBV5-6 and TRBJ1-3, the CDR3 gives the full variable domain: DAGVTQSPTHLIKTRGQQVTLRCSPKSGHDTVSWYQQALGQGPQFIFQYYEEEERQRGNFPDRFSGHQFPNYSSELNVNALLLGDSALYLCASSPGLSSGNTIYFGEGSWLTVV.